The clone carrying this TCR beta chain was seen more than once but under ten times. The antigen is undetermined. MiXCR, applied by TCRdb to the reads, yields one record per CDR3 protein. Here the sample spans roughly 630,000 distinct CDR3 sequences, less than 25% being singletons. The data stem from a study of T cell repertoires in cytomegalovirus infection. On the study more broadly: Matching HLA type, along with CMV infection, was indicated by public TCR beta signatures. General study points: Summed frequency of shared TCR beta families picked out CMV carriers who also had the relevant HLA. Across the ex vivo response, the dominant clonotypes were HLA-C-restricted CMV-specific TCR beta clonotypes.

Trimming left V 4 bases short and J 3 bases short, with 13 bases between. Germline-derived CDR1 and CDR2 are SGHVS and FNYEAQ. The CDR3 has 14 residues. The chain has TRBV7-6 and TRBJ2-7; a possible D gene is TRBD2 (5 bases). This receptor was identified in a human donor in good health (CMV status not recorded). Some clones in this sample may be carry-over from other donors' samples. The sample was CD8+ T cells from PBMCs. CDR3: CASSSRGPNYEQYF. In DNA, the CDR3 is TGTGCCAGCAGCTCCAGAGGGCCGAACTACGAGCAGTACTTC.